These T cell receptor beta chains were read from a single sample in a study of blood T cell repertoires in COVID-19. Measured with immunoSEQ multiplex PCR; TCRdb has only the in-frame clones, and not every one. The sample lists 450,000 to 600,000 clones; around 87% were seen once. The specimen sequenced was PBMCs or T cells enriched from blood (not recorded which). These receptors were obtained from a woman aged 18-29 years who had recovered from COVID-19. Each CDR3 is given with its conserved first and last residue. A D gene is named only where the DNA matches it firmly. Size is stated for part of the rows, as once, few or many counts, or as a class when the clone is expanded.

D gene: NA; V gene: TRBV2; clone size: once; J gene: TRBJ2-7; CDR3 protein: CASKALGDEQYF; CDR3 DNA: TGTGCCAGCAAGGCATTAGGAGACGAGCAGTACTTC
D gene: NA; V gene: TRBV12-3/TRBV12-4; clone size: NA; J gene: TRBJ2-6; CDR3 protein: CASSPGQRDVLTF; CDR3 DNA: TGTGCCAGCAGCCCCGGACAGAGGGACGTCCTGACTTTC
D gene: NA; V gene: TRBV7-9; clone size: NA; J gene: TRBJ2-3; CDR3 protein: CASRSSTQGSGSDTQYF; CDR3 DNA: TGTGCCAGCAGGTCATCTACACAGGGATCCGGATCAGATACGCAGTATTTT
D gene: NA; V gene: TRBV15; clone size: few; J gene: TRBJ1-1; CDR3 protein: CATSREAGTEAFF; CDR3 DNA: TGTGCCACCAGCAGAGAAGCGGGCACTGAAGCTTTCTTT
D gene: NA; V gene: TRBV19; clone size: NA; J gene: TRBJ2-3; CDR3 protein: CASSPWGRGGTDTQYF; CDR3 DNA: TGTGCCAGTAGTCCCTGGGGCAGGGGTGGGACAGATACGCAGTATTTT
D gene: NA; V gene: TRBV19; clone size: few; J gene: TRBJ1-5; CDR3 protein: CATQDTESNQPQHF; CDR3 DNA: TGTGCCACCCAGGATACAGAGAGCAATCAGCCCCAGCATTTT
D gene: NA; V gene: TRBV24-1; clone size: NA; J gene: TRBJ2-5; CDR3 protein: CATSDGSRGSKTQYF; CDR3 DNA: TGTGCCACCAGTGATGGTAGCAGGGGCTCGAAGACCCAGTACTTC
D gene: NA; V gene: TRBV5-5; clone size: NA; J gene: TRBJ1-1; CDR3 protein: CASSLEGVSEAFF; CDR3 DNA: TGTGCCAGCAGCTTGGAGGGGGTCTCTGAAGCTTTCTTT
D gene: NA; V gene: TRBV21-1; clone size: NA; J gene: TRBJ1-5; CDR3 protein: CASSKGGGFICQPQHF; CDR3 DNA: TGTGCCAGCAGCAAAGGGGGGGGATTTATTTGTCAGCCCCAGCATTTT
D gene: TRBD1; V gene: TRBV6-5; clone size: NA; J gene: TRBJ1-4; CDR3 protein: CASEQQGAGEKLFF; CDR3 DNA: TGTGCCAGCGAGCAACAGGGGGCCGGTGAAAAACTGTTTTTT
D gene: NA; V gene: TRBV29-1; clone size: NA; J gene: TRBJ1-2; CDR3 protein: CSVEASRDKNGFGYGYTF; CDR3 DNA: TGCAGCGTTGAAGCGTCTCGGGACAAAAACGGGTTTGGGTATGGCTACACCTTC
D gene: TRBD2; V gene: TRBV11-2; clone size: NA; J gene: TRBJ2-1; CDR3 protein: CASRSLAGGRGQFF; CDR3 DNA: TGTGCCAGCAGGTCCCTTGCGGGGGGAAGGGGGCAGTTCTTC
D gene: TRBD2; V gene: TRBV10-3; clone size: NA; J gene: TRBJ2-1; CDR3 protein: CAISGPGREQFF; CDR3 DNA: TGTGCCATCAGTGGCCCCGGGAGGGAGCAGTTCTTC
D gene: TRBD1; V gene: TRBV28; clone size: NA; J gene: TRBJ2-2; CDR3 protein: CASSNRGATGELFF; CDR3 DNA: TGTGCCAGCTCAAACAGGGGAGCCACCGGGGAGCTGTTTTTT
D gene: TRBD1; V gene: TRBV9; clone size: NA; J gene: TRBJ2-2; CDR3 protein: CASSSRQGSNTGELFF; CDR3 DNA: TGTGCCAGCAGCTCGCGACAGGGAAGTAACACCGGGGAGCTGTTTTTT
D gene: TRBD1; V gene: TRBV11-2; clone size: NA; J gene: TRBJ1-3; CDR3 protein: CASSSNPPFRGYSGNTIYF; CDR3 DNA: TGTGCCAGCAGCTCAAACCCCCCATTCAGGGGGTACTCTGGAAACACCATATATTTT
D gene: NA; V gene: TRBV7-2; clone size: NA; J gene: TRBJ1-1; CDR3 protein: CASSLYVGGGPNTEAFF; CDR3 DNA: TGTGCCAGCAGCTTATACGTAGGAGGAGGGCCTAACACTGAAGCTTTCTTT
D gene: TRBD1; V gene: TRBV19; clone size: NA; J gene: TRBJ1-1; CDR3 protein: CASSPTGMNTEAFF; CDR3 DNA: TGTGCCAGTAGCCCGACAGGGATGAACACTGAAGCTTTCTTT
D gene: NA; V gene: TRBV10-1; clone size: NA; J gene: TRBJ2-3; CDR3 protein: CASSEGGDTQYF; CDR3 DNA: TGCGCCAGCAGTGAGGGGGGGGATACGCAGTATTTT
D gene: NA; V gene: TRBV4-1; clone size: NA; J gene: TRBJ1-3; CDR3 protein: CASSQEDPRAGGNTIYF; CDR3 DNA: TGCGCCAGCAGCCAAGAAGATCCGAGGGCGGGAGGAAACACCATATATTTT
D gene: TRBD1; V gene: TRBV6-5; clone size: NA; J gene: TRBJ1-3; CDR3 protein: CATRTGDFVGNTIYF; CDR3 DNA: TGTGCCACTCGGACAGGGGACTTTGTAGGAAACACCATATATTTT
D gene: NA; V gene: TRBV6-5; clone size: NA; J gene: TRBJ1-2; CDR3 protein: CASSYSTFDGYTF; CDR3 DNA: TGTGCCAGCAGTTACTCGACTTTCGATGGCTACACCTTC
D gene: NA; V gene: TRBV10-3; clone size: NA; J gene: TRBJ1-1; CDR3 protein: CAISESGWEQEAFF; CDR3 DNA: TGTGCCATCAGTGAGTCAGGTTGGGAGCAGGAAGCTTTCTTT
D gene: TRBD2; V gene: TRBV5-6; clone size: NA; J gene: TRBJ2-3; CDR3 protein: CASSLDLAGGSTDTQYF; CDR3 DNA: TGTGCCAGCAGCTTGGACTTGGCGGGGGGTAGCACAGATACGCAGTATTTT
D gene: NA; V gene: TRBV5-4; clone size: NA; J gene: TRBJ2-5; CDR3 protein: CASSSPGGETQYF; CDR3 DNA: TGTGCCAGCAGCTCCCCGGGTGGAGAGACCCAGTACTTC
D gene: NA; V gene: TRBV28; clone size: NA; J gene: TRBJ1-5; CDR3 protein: CASSLTTEDQPQHF; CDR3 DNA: TGTGCCAGCAGTTTAACGACAGAAGATCAGCCCCAGCATTTT
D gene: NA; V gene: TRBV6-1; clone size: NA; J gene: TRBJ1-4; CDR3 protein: CASSEYITNEKLFF; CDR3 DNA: TGTGCCAGCAGTGAATACATAACTAATGAAAAACTGTTTTTT
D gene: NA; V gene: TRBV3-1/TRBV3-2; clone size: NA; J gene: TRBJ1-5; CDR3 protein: CASSQVVGDQPQHF; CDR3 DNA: TGTGCCAGCAGCCAAGTCGTAGGAGATCAGCCCCAGCATTTT
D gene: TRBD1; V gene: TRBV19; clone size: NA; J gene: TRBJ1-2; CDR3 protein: CASSPQRTGPTNYGYTF; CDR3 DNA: TGTGCCAGTAGTCCCCAGCGGACAGGACCGACAAACTATGGCTACACCTTC
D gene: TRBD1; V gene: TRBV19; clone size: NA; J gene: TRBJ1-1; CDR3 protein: CASSQGAGGNTEAFF; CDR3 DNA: TGTGCCAGTTCTCAGGGGGCCGGGGGAAACACTGAAGCTTTCTTT
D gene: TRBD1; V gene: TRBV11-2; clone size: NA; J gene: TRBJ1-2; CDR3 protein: CASSLFTGGNYGYTF; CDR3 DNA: TGTGCCAGCAGCTTATTCACAGGGGGAAACTATGGCTACACCTTC
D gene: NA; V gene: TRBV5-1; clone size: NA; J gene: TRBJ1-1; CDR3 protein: CASSLDLAMNTEAFF; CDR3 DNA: TGCGCCAGCAGCTTGGATCTAGCCATGAACACTGAAGCTTTCTTT
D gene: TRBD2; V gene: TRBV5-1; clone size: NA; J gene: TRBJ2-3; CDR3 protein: CASSLESSGGARTDTQYF; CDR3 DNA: TGCGCCAGCAGCTTGGAGAGTAGCGGGGGGGCGAGAACAGATACGCAGTATTTT
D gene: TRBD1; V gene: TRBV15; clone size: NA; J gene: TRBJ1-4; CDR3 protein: CATSPRDRGSVTNEKLFF; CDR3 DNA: TGTGCCACCAGCCCCCGGGACAGGGGGAGTGTGACTAATGAAAAACTGTTTTTT
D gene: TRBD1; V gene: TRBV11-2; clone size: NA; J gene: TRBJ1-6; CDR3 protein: CASSARQGAYSPLHF; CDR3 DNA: TGTGCCAGCAGCGCGAGACAGGGGGCGTATTCACCCCTCCACTTT
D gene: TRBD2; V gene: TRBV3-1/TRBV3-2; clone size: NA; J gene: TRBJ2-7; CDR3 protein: CASSRPGGNNEQYF; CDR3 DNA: TGTGCCAGCAGCCGTCCGGGGGGTAACAACGAGCAGTACTTC
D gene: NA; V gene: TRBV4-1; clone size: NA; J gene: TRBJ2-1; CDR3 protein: CASSQVDTNNEQFF; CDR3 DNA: TGCGCCAGCAGCCAAGTCGACACAAACAATGAGCAGTTCTTC
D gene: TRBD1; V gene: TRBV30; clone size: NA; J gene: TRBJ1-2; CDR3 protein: CAWSSGQSGYTF; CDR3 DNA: TGTGCCTGGTCATCGGGACAGAGTGGCTACACCTTC
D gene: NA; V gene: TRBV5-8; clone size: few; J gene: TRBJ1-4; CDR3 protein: CASGLLNEKLFF; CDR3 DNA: TGTGCCAGCGGGCTTCTTAATGAAAAACTGTTTTTT
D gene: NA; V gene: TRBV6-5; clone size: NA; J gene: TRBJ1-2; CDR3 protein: CAAAPNYGYTF; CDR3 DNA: TGTGCCGCGGCCCCTAACTATGGCTACACCTTC
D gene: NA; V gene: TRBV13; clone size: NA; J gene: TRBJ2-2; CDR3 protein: CASSAATVRGTGELFF; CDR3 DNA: TGTGCCAGCAGCGCAGCGACAGTTCGCGGCACCGGGGAGCTGTTTTTT
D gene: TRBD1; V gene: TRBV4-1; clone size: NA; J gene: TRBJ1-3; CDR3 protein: CASSHPGTRGMDRNTIYF; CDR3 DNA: TGCGCCAGCAGCCACCCGGGGACCAGGGGGATGGATAGAAACACCATATATTTT
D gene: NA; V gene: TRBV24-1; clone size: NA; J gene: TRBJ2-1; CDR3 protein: CATSDLKAGADSPTYNEQFF; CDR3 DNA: TGTGCCACCAGTGATTTGAAGGCAGGGGCAGACAGTCCTACCTACAATGAGCAGTTCTTC
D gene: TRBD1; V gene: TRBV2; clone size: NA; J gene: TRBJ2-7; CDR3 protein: CASSEGTGGEQYF; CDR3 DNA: TGTGCCAGCAGTGAAGGGACAGGGGGCGAGCAGTACTTC
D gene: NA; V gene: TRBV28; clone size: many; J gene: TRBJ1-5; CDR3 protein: CASTKGQGFDQPQHF; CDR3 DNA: TGTGCCAGCACCAAAGGCCAGGGTTTTGATCAGCCCCAGCATTTT